This T cell receptor beta chain emerged from a study of blood T cell repertoires in COVID-19. Clones were sequenced by immunoSEQ multiplex PCR, and TCRdb holds only the in-frame ones, with some missing. The table includes approximately 200,000 clones, under 85% detected once. The CDR3 is 15 residues long. V was clipped by 2 bases and J by 0 bases, with 8 bases between them. Germline CDR1 LGHNA, CDR2 YSLEER. This receptor was obtained from a man aged 55 to 70 with active or convalescent COVID-19. The sequencing input was peripheral blood. This chain joins TRBV4-3 and TRBJ2-1; D is unresolved. The CDR3 reads CASSQSLVSYNEQFF. The CDR3 DNA is TGCGCCAGCAGCCAATCCCTAGTCTCCTACAATGAGCAGTTCTTC.